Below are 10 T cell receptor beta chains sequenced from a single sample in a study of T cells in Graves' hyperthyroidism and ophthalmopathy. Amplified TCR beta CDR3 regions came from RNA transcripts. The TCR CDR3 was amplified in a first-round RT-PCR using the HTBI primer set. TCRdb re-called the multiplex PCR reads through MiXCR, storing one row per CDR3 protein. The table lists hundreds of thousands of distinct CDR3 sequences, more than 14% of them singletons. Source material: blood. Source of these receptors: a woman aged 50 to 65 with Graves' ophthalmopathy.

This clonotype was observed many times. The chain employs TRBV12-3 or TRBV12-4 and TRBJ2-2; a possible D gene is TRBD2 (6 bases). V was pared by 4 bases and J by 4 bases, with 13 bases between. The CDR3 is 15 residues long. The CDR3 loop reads CASSSGLRPTGELFF. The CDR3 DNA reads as TGTGCCAGCAGTTCGGGACTTAGGCCCACCGGGGAGCTGTTTTTT.

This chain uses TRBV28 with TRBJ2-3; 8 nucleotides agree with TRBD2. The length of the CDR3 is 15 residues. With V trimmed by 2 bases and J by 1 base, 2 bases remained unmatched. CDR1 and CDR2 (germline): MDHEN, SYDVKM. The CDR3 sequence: CASSLAGLGTDTQYF. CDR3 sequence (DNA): TGTGCCAGCAGTTTAGCGGGACTAGGCACAGATACGCAGTATTTT.

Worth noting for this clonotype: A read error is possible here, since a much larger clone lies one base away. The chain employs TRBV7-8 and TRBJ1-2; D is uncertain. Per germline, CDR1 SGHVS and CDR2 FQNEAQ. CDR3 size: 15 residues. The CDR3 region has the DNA TGTGCCAGCAGCTTAGCCGGACGCAAAGCTTATGACTACACCTTC. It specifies CASSLAGRKAYDYTF.

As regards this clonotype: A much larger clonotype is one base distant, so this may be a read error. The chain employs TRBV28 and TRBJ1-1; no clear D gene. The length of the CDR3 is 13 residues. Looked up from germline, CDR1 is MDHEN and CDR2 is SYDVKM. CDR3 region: CASIKRENTEASF. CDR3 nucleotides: TGTGCCAGCATCAAAAGGGAGAACACTGAAGCTTCCTTT.

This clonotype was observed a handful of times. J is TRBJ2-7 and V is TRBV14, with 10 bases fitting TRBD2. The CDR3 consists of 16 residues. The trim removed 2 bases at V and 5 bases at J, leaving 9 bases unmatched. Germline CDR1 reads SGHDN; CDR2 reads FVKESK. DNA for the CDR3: TGTGCCAGCAGCCAACCATCTAGCGGGAGTTCTCACGAGCAGTACTTC. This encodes CASSQPSSGSSHEQYF.

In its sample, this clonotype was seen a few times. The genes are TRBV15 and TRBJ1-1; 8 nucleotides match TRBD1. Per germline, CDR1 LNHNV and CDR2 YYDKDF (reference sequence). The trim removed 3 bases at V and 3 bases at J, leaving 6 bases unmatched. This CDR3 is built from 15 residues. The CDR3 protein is CATSSRKTGDTEAFF. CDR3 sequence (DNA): TGTGCCACCAGCAGCCGGAAGACAGGGGACACTGAAGCTTTCTTT.

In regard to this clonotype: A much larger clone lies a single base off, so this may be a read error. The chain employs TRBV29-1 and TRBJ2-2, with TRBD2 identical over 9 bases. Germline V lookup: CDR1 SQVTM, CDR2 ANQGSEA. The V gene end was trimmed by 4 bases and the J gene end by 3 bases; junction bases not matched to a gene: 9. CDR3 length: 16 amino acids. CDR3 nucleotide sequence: TGCAGCGTTGCAGGTAGCGGGAGAAGGGACACCGGGGAGCTGTTTTTT. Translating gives CSVAGSGRRDTGELFF.

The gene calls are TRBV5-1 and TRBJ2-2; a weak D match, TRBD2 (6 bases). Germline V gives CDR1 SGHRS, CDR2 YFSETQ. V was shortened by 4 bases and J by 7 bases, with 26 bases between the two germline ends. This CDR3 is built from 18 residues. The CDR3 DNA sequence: TGCGCCAGCAGCCCCTTAGATACCGGGACTGGGTTCATCGGGGAGCTGTTTTTT. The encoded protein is CASSPLDTGTGFIGELFF.

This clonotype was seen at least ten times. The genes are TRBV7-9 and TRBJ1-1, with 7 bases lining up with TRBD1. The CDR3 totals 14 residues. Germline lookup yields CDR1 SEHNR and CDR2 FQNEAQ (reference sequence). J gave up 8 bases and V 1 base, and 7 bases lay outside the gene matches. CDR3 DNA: TGTGCCAGCAGCTTAGGAGGTTGGGACAGAGAAGCTTTCTTT. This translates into CASSLGGWDREAFF. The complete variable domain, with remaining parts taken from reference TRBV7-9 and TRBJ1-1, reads DTGVSQNPRHKITKRGQNVTFRCDPISEHNRLYWYRQTLGQGPEFLTYFQNEAQLEKSRLLSDRFSAERPKGSFSTLEIQRTEQGDSAMYLCASSLGGWDREAFFGQGTRLTVV.

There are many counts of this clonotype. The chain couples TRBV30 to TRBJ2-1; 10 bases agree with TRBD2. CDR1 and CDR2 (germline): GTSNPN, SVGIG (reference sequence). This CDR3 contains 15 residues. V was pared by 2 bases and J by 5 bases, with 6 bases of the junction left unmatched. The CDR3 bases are TGTGCCTGGAGTTATGAACTAGCGGGAAACAATGAGCAGTTCTTC. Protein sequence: CAWSYELAGNNEQFF.